This section outlines one T cell receptor (beta chain) sequence together with its context. Its antigen target is currently unknown. Base qualities are not recorded, but no much larger clone differs from it by a single base. Another Seattle source contributed samples from volunteer blood donors who had recovered from COVID-19. Each collaborating institution followed its own protocols to collect whole blood in K2EDTA tubes. For TCRbeta analysis, collaborator samples were shipped as frozen whole blood, as isolated PBMCs, or as DNA extracted from either sample type. The data originate from a study of blood T cell repertoires in COVID-19 (dated by TCRdb to about 2020). Turning to the overall study: Collaborator samples came from the United States, Italy and Spain and covered acute and convalescent phases of COVID-19. The material from the prospective study consisted of cDNA or gDNA derived from T cells, B-cell-depleted T cells, or PBMCs. The dataset comprised deeply sampled blood TCRbeta repertoires from subjects exposed to, actively infected with, or recovered from COVID-19. The repertoires were released in a freely available public database meant as a resource for research on the immune response to SARS-CoV-2. The samples were drawn from two sources: the first 160 participants of the ongoing ImmuneRACE study, and fewer than 1,500 subjects contributed by 6 global collaborators. Nearly every sample came with metadata listing a de-identified subject ID, COVID-19 status, age in years and sex. HLA class I and class II types, where available, came from metadata supplied by the sample provider rather than from assay-based typing. Overall study results and their limits: How much clinical and demographic metadata was included differed by source and by participant, and the metadata was provided uncurated.

The immunoSEQ Assay, a bias-controlled multiplex PCR, was used to amplify TCRbeta CDR3 regions from genomic DNA. The published analysis was carried out like this. Nucleated cell counts per sample were estimated from amplification of reference gene primers within the assay. To quantify the absolute abundance of each unique TCRbeta CDR3 rearrangement, sequence reads were collapsed and filtered. For each sample, productive Simpson clonality was calculated by taking the square root of Simpson's diversity index across productive rearrangements. TCRdb's version of the immuneACCESS table is confined to in-frame rearrangements and falls short of the full clone set. An unresolved V gene accounts for under half of the shortfall where checked; the remainder is of unknown origin. Clone size and the V and J calls come from that table; the DNA yielded D and trimming. The sample data list roughly 120,000 clones, and approximately 87% of these were observed just once. The top ten constitute 7.9% of the sample.

The sample was peripheral blood. The TCR originated in a man in his 70s who had recovered from COVID-19.

The CDR3 protein: CSASKSGRASSGELFF. The sequenced DNA: TGCAGTGCTAGTAAAAGCGGGAGGGCCTCTAGCGGGGAGCTGTTTTTT. The V gene is TRBV20-1 and the J gene is TRBJ2-2, and 10 junction bases match TRBD2. The CDR3 holds 16 amino acids from the cysteine to the phenylalanine. Only the CDR3 part of the read is kept: 48 bases, read in frame from the first base. V is pruned by 3 bases and J by 7 bases, leaving 11 bases of the junction without a gene match. The germline V gene (reference sequence) sets CDR1 to DFQATT and CDR2 to SNEGSKA.